The 2 T cell receptor beta chains reported below all come from one sample, sequenced in a study of beta chain features in type 1 diabetes. All of the isolated RNA was reverse transcribed, so expressed TCRB transcripts were sequenced. Clones were read by immunoSEQ multiplex PCR, and TCRdb kept only the in-frame ones, dropping some. This table has some 150,000 clones, roughly 50% appearing once. The specimen was Tregs from blood. The receptors stem from a man in his late teens or twenties in good health.

The chain joins TRBV18 to TRBJ2-3, with 11 bases aligning to TRBD2. The germline CDR1 and CDR2 sequences are KGHSH and LQKENI. The CDR3 covers 19 residues. Losses at the gene ends were 4 bases for V and 5 bases for J; bases not matched to a gene: 17. DNA of the CDR3: TGTGCCAGCTCACACAACCCGCCGGGACTAGCGGCCGGGAAAGATACGCAGTATTTT. It translates to CASSHNPPGLAAGKDTQYF.

The chain employs TRBV6-6 and TRBJ2-2; D unclear. Germline V gives CDR1 MNHNY, CDR2 SVGAGI (reference sequence). Trimming stripped 6 bases from V and 3 bases from J, with 11 bases between. The CDR3 has 14 residues. CDR3 residues: CASSDTYHTGELFF. The CDR3 DNA sequence: TGTGCCAGCAGCGACACTTACCACACCGGGGAGCTGTTTTTT.